The 17 T cell receptor beta chains given below trace back to one sample, sequenced in a study of tumor-infiltrating lymphocytes in localized non-small cell lung cancer. Sequencing used immunoSEQ multiplex PCR; TCRdb keeps in-frame clones, though not all of them. The repertoire holds about 12,000 clones, with roughly 85% as singletons. Sample: uninvolved lung tissue not adjacent to the tumor. Source of these receptors: a human donor with non-small cell lung cancer.

The CDR3 reads CASSGDRAGYGYTF. The CDR3, as DNA: TGTGCCAGCAGCGGAGACAGGGCGGGCTATGGCTACACCTTC. The chain has TRBV9 and TRBJ1-2; 7 bases match TRBD1. The CDR3 loop spans 14 amino acids. Per the germline V gene, CDR1 is SGDLS and CDR2 is YYNGEE. The trim removed 3 bases at V and 4 bases at J, leaving 6 bases unmatched.

J is TRBJ1-1 and V is TRBV29-1; 10 bases fit TRBD1. The CDR3 length is 14 residues. CDR1 is SQVTM, CDR2 ANQGSEA, per germline. After removal of 5 bases from V and 5 bases from J, the junction contained 8 bases not matched to a gene. This CDR3 reads CSVRRQGARTEAFF. Here the CDR3 DNA reads TGCAGCGTTCGAAGACAGGGGGCGAGAACTGAAGCTTTCTTT. Looking up the rest from reference TRBV29-1 and TRBJ1-1 gives the full variable domain: SAVISQKPSRDICQRGTSLTIQCQVDSQVTMMFWYRQQPGQSLTLIATANQGSEATYESGFVIDKFPISRPNLTFSTLTVSNMSPEDSSIYLCSVRRQGARTEAFFGQGTRLTVV.

V is TRBV4-2 and J is TRBJ2-1; the match to TRBD2 covers 10 bases. After removal of 0 bases from V and 4 bases from J, the junction contained 6 bases not matched to a gene. The CDR3 totals 17 residues. Germline loops: CDR1 LGHNA, CDR2 YNFKEQ. CDR3 region: CASSQEAIAGGYNEQFF. As DNA, the CDR3 is TGTGCCAGCAGCCAAGAAGCCATAGCGGGGGGATACAATGAGCAGTTCTTC.

The gene calls are TRBV11-2 and TRBJ2-1; tentative D call: TRBD1 (5 bases). The CDR3 is made up of 13 amino acids. Deletions cut 2 bases from V and 9 bases from J, with 11 bases between. Germline values: CDR1 SGHAT, CDR2 FQNNGV. The CDR3 DNA reads TGTGCCAGCAGCTTACCTAGGGGTGGTGAGCAGTTCTTC. Translated: CASSLPRGGEQFF.

The chain combines TRBV6-1 with TRBJ2-7, with D uncertain. From germline, CDR1 is MNHNS and CDR2 SASEGT. The CDR3 runs 13 residues. V lost 2 bases and J 0 bases, leaving 5 bases between the germline ends. This chain's CDR3 is CASSEPLSYEQYF. The CDR3 DNA is TGTGCCAGCAGTGAACCTCTCTCCTACGAGCAGTACTTC.

The rearrangement links TRBV5-1 to TRBJ1-3; no definite D call. Trimming shortened V by 0 bases and J by 4 bases, and 5 bases separated the two germline ends. The CDR3 totals 13 residues. Germline V gene sequence: CDR1 SGHRS, CDR2 YFSETQ. The CDR3 region is CASSLGSGNTIYF. CDR3 sequence (DNA): TGCGCCAGCAGCTTGGGATCCGGAAACACCATATATTTT.

V gene TRBV19 combines with J gene TRBJ1-2, with TRBD1 matching over 9 bases. With V trimmed by 7 bases and J by 14 bases, 8 bases remained unmatched. The CDR3 covers 11 residues. CDR1 and CDR2 from the germline V gene are LNHDA and SQIVND (reference sequence). The DNA of the CDR3 is TGTGCCAGTACCCCGGGGACAGGGTTTACCTTC. The encoded protein is CASTPGTGFTF.

The chain joins TRBV7-2 to TRBJ2-5, with 11 bases matching TRBD2. The ends lost 5 bases at V and 7 bases at J; junction bases unmatched: 9. The CDR3 runs 15 residues. CDR1 is SGHTA, CDR2 FQGNSA, per germline. The CDR3, as DNA: TGTGCCAGCAGCGCTTCGCTAGCGGGGGGTGGGACCCAGTACTTC. It codes for CASSASLAGGGTQYF.

This clone appeared a few times. The rearrangement uses TRBV19 and TRBJ1-2; perhaps TRBD1 as D (6 bases). Trimming cost V 9 bases and J 7 bases, with 15 bases left between them. Germline V CDR1 and CDR2: LNHDA, SQIVND (reference sequence). The CDR3 consists of 12 residues. Here the CDR3 DNA reads TGTGCCAGGCCAGGACAGCTCCCTGGCTACACCTTC. Its translation is CARPGQLPGYTF.

This clone showed up just once. J is TRBJ1-5 and V is TRBV5-6, with D unclear. Germline V gives CDR1 SGHDT, CDR2 YYEEEE. The CDR3 extends over 19 amino acids. V lost 1 base and J lost 0, with 20 bases in between. The CDR3 spells CASSLFQPRLSISNQPQHF. The CDR3 DNA sequence: TGTGCCAGCAGCTTGTTCCAACCCCGGCTCAGTATTAGCAATCAGCCCCAGCATTTT.

The chain has TRBV10-3 and TRBJ2-7; 13 positions match TRBD2. The germline gives CDR1 ENHRY, CDR2 SYGVKD. The CDR3 consists of 14 residues. With V trimmed by 6 bases and J by 6 bases, 5 bases remained unmatched. CDR3 in amino acids: CAIRTSGGTREQYF. The CDR3 DNA reads TGTGCCATCAGGACTAGCGGGGGGACGCGCGAGCAGTACTTC.

This chain joins TRBV7-6 and TRBJ2-2, with D possibly matching TRBD2 (5 bases). Per germline, CDR1 SGHVS and CDR2 FNYEAQ. Trimming removed 5 bases at V and 2 bases at J, with 12 bases between. This CDR3 region has 15 residues. CDR3 protein: CASSHLGDNTGELFF. The CDR3 DNA follows: TGTGCCAGCAGCCACCTCGGGGATAACACCGGGGAGCTGTTTTTT.

J is TRBJ2-1 and V is TRBV6-4, with 13 bases identical to TRBD2. The CDR3 length is 15 residues. The V gene's germline CDR1 is MRHNA and CDR2 SNTAGT. Trimming at V came to 6 bases and at J to 7 bases, leaving 6 bases not matched to a gene. CDR3 sequence: CASSPGTSGVNEQFF. CDR3 DNA: TGTGCCAGCAGCCCCGGGACTAGCGGGGTAAATGAGCAGTTCTTC.

This rearrangement joins TRBV27 to TRBJ1-5; 7 bases fit TRBD1. After removal of 6 bases from V and 6 bases from J, the junction contained 8 bases not matched to a gene. CDR1 is MNHEY, CDR2 SMNVEV, per germline (reference sequence). The CDR3 spans 14 residues. CDR3: CASSSTGRGQPQHF. CDR3 sequence (DNA): TGTGCCAGCAGCTCGACAGGGAGGGGTCAGCCCCAGCATTTT.

This chain joins TRBV19 and TRBJ1-4, with no clear D. The V and J ends lost 6 bases and 5 bases respectively, with 13 bases between them. The CDR3 has 14 amino acids. CDR1 is LNHDA, CDR2 SQIVND, per germline (reference sequence). CDR3 DNA sequence: TGTGCCAGTAGCTCAGGATGGGCGAATGAAAAACTGTTTTTT. It specifies CASSSGWANEKLFF.

The rearrangement uses TRBV6-4 and TRBJ2-3; possibly TRBD2 for D (5 bases). The ends were cut back, 5 bases at V and 4 bases at J, with 13 bases in the middle. The CDR3 is 14 residues long. Germline loops: CDR1 MRHNA, CDR2 SNTAGT. CDR3 coding DNA: TGTGCCAGCAGTCAAGAGGGCCCTCCAGATACGCAGTATTTT. Amino acids: CASSQEGPPDTQYF.

The V call is TRBV6-5, the J call TRBJ1-1; D gene ambiguous. Germline CDR1 and CDR2: MNHEY and SVGAGI. V lost 2 bases and J lost 5, with 9 bases in between. The CDR3 runs 13 residues. CDR3: CASSYGEGTEAFF. The CDR3 DNA follows: TGTGCCAGCAGTTACGGGGAGGGTACTGAAGCTTTCTTT.